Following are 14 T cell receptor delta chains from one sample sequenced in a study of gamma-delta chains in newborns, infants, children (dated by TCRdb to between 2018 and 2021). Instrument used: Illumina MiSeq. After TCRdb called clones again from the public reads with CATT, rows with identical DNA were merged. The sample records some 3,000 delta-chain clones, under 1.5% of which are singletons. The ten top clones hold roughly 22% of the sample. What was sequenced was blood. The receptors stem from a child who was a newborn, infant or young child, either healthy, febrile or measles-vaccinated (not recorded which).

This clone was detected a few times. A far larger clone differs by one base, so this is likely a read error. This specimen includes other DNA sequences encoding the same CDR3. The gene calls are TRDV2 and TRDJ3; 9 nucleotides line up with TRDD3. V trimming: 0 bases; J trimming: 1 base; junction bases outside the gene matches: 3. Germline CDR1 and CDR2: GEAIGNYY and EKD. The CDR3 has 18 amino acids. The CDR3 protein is CACDTGGYSSWDTRQMFF. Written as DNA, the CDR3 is TGTGCCTGTGACACCGGGGGATACAGTTCCTGGGACACCCGACAGATGTTTTTC.

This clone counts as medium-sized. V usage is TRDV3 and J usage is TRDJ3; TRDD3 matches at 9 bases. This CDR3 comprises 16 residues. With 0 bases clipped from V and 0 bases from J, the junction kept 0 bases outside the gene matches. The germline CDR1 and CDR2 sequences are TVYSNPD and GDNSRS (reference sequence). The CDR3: CAFRGIRSWDTRQMFF. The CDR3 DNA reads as TGTGCCTTTAGGGGGATACGCTCCTGGGACACCCGACAGATGTTTTTC.

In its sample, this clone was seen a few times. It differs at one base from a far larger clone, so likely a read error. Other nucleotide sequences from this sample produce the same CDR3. The CDR3 protein is CACDSTGGYTDKLIF. DNA of the CDR3: TGCGCCTGTGACAGTACTGGGGGATACACCGATAAACTCATCTTT. The rearrangement uses TRDV2 and TRDJ1, with 10 bases identical to TRDD3. Germline CDR1 and CDR2: GEAIGNYY and EKD. The CDR3 length is 15 residues.

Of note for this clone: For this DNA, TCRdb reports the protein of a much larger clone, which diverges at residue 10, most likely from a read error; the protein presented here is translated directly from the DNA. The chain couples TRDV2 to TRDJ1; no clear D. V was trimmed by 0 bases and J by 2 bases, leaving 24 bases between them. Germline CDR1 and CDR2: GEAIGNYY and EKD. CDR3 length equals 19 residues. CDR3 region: CACDTVRYRRTPETDKLIF. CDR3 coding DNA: TGTGCCTGTGACACCGTTCGGTACAGGAGGACCCCCGAGACCGATAAACTCATCTTT.

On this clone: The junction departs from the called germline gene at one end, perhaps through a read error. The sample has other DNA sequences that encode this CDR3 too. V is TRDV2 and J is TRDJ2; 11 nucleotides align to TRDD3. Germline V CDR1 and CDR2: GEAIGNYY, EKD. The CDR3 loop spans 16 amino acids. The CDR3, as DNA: TGTGCCTGTGATCCACTGGGGGATAAAGTGACAGCCCAACTCTTCTTT. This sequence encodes CACDPLGDKVTAQLFF.

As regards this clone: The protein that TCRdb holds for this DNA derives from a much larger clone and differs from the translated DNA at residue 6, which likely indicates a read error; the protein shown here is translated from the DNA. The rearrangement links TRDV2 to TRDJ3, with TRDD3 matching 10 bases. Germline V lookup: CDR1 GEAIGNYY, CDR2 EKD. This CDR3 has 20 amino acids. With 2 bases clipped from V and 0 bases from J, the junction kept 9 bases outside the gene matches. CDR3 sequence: CACDRVGGYPSSWDTRQMFF. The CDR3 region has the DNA TGTGCCTGTGACAGAGTTGGGGGATACCCCAGCTCCTGGGACACCCGACAGATGTTTTTC.

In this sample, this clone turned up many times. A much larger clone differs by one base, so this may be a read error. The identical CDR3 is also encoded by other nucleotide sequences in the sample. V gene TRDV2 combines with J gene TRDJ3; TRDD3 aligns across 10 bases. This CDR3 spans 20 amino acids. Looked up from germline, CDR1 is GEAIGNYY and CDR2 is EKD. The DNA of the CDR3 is TGTGCCTGTGACACCGTGGGCTGGGGGATAGGATCCTGGGACACCCGCCAGATGTTTTTC. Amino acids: CACDTVGWGIGSWDTRQMFF.

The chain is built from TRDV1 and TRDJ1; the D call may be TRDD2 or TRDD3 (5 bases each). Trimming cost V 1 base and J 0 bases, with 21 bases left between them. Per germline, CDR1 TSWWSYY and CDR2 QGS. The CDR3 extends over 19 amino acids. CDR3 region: CALGEPFPGTRPYTDKLIF. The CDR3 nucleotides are TGTGCTCTTGGGGAACCATTTCCTGGGACACGTCCGTACACCGATAAACTCATCTTT.

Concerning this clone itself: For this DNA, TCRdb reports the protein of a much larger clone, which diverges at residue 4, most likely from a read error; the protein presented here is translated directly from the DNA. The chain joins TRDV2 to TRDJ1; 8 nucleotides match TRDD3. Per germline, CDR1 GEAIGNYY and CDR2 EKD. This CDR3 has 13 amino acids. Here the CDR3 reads CACYTGGYDKLIF. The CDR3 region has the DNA TGTGCCTGTTACACCGGGGGATACGATAAACTCATCTTT.

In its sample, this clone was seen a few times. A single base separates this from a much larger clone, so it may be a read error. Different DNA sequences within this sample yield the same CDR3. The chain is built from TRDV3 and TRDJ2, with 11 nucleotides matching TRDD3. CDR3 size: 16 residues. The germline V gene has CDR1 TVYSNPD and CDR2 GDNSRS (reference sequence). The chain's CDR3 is CAPTGGYRALTAQLFF. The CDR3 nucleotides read TGTGCCCCCACTGGGGGATATAGGGCTTTGACGGCACAACTCTTCTTT.

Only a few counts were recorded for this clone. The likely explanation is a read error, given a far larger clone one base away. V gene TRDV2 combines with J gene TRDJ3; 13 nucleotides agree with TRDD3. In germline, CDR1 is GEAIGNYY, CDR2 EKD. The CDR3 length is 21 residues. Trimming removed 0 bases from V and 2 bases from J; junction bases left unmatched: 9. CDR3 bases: TGTGCCTGTGACACCGCCACTGGGGGATACGCAAGCCCCTGGGACACCCGACAGATGTTTTTC. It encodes CACDTATGGYASPWDTRQMFF.

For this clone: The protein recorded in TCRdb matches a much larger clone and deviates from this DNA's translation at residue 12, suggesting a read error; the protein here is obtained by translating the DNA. The CDR3 region has the DNA TGTGCCTGTGACCGGGGAAAAAGCTCCTGGGACGCCCGACAGATGTTTTTC. As protein: CACDRGKSSWDARQMFF. This chain uses TRDV2 with TRDJ3, with D perhaps matching TRDD3 (5 bases). The germline gives CDR1 GEAIGNYY, CDR2 EKD. This CDR3 contains 17 residues.

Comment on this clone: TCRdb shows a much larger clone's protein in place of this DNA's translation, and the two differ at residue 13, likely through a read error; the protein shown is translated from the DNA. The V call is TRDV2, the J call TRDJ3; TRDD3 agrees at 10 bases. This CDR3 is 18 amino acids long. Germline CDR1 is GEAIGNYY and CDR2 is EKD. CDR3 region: CACDTGGYATWDIRQMFF. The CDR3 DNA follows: TGTGCCTGTGACACCGGGGGATACGCGACCTGGGACATCCGACAGATGTTTTTC.

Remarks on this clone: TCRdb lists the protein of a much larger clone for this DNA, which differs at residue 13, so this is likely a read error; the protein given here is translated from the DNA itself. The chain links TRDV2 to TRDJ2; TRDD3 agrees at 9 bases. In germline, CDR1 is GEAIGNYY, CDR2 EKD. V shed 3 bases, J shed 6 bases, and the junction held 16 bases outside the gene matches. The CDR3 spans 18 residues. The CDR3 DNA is TGTGCCTGTGACCCCGTACTGGGGGAGTTACCCCGGGCAGCACAACTCTTCTTT. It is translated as CACDPVLGELPRAAQLFF.